One and the same sample provided the 30 T cell receptor beta chains below, sequenced in a study of circulating and synovial CD4+ cells in juvenile arthritis. Clones were read by immunoSEQ multiplex PCR, and TCRdb kept only the in-frame ones, dropping some. Counted here are approximately 35,000 clones, over 90% occurring once; the ten biggest clones make up roughly 0.16%. Source material: CD4+ T cells from blood. The receptors were sampled from a human donor with juvenile idiopathic arthritis.

J is TRBJ1-2 and V is TRBV29-1; 8 nucleotides agree with TRBD1. V gave up 3 bases and J gave up 5 bases; unmatched junction bases: 5. Germline V gene sequence: CDR1 SQVTM, CDR2 ANQGSEA. CDR3 length: 13 amino acids. In DNA form, the CDR3 reads TGCAGCGTTGATTGGACAGGGACGTATGGCTACACCTTC. Protein sequence: CSVDWTGTYGYTF.

V and J are TRBV6-4 and TRBJ2-2; no firm D call. The CDR3 runs to 13 residues. The V end was cut by 0 bases, the J end by 8 bases, with 7 bases between. Germline V lookup: CDR1 MRHNA, CDR2 SNTAGT. The CDR3 bases are TGTGCCAGCAGTGACTCGCGGCCGGGGGAGCTGTTTTTT. Translated, it gives CASSDSRPGELFF.

On this clone: This CDR3 is also generated by other DNA sequences in the sample. V gene TRBV14 combines with J gene TRBJ2-3, with 8 bases that match TRBD1. The CDR3 runs 16 residues. The V segment lost 4 bases and the J segment 4 bases; nucleotides outside the gene matches: 10. Germline lookup yields CDR1 SGHDN and CDR2 FVKESK. CDR3 amino acids: CASSRTGFVSADTQYF. As DNA, the CDR3 is TGTGCCAGCAGCCGGACAGGGTTCGTTTCGGCAGATACGCAGTATTTT.

V is TRBV28 and J is TRBJ1-2, with a tentative D call TRBD1 (5 bases). Trimming left V 2 bases short and J 6 bases short, with 13 bases between. The CDR3 loop spans 14 amino acids. Germline lookup yields CDR1 MDHEN and CDR2 SYDVKM. CDR3 coding DNA: TGTGCCAGCAGTTTAAGGGCAGGGATTAATGGCTACACCTTC. Protein product: CASSLRAGINGYTF.

In nucleotides, the CDR3 is TGCGCCAGCAGCTTCGCGACTAGCTCCTACGAGCAGTACTTC. It encodes CASSFATSSYEQYF. V and J are TRBV5-1 and TRBJ2-7; TRBD2 might be the D (6 bases). Trimming took off 2 bases at V and 0 bases at J, with 9 bases between the two ends. Looked up from germline, CDR1 is SGHRS and CDR2 is YFSETQ. The CDR3 length is 14 residues.

The rearrangement links TRBV27 to TRBJ2-5; TRBD1 aligns across 10 bases. With the DNA end fitting TRBJ2-7 better, the J assignment may be wrong. CDR1 and CDR2 from the germline V gene are MNHEY and SMNVEV (reference sequence). The CDR3 has 14 residues. CDR3 in amino acids: CASSSGQGSYEQYF. Here the CDR3 DNA reads TGTGCCAGCAGCTCGGGACAGGGGTCCTACGAGCAGTACTTC.

The V gene is TRBV27, the J gene TRBJ2-1; TRBD2 aligns across 8 bases. CDR1 is MNHEY and CDR2 is SMNVEV in the germline V gene (reference sequence). Trimming cost V 5 bases and J 8 bases; bases outside gene matches: 14. The CDR3 runs 16 residues. CDR3 sequence: CASSPQTGTSFDEQFF. The CDR3, as DNA: TGTGCCAGCAGTCCCCAGACCGGGACTAGTTTCGATGAGCAGTTCTTC.

This clone has just a few counts. The chain has TRBV2 and TRBJ1-2; D remains ambiguous. Trimming removed 0 bases from V and 9 bases from J, with 8 bases in between. CDR1 and CDR2 (germline): SNHLY, FYNNEI. The CDR3 is made up of 12 amino acids. The CDR3 loop reads CASSEAVRSYTF. The CDR3, as DNA: TGTGCCAGCAGTGAAGCTGTGAGGAGCTACACCTTC.

J is TRBJ2-2 and V is TRBV5-1, with 11 bases aligning to TRBD2. Looked up from germline, CDR1 is SGHRS and CDR2 is YFSETQ. The CDR3 length is 19 residues. The J segment lost 4 bases and the V segment lost 8 bases, leaving 19 bases of the junction unmatched. The CDR3 region has the DNA TGCGCCAGTACCCCAGGCGGGGGGCTAGCGGGAGGTCGCACCGGGGAGCTGTTTTTT. It encodes CASTPGGGLAGGRTGELFF.

V gene TRBV5-5 combines with J gene TRBJ1-2; 7 bases match TRBD1. The CDR3 is 14 residues long. Germline assignment: CDR1 SGHKS and CDR2 YYEKEE (reference sequence). The junction had 4 bases not matched to a gene; V was cut back by 4 bases and J by 1 base. This CDR3 is CASSRGDSNYGYTF. DNA of the CDR3: TGTGCCAGCAGCAGGGGGGACAGTAACTATGGCTACACCTTC. The entire variable domain, with the rest obtained from reference TRBV5-5 and TRBJ1-2, is as follows: DAGVTQSPTHLIKTRGQQVTLRCSPISGHKSVSWYQQVLGQGPQFIFQYYEKEERGRGNFPDRFSARQFPNYSSELNVNALLLGDSALYLCASSRGDSNYGYTFGSGTRLTVV.

The gene calls are TRBV6-1 and TRBJ2-5, with D perhaps matching TRBD2 (5 bases). This CDR3 is 18 amino acids long. Germline V gene sequence: CDR1 MNHNS, CDR2 SASEGT. V was pared by 0 bases and J by 1 base, with 18 bases between. This chain's CDR3 is CASSEALGLAKAQETQYF. CDR3 coding DNA: TGTGCCAGCAGTGAAGCGCTAGGGCTAGCCAAAGCCCAAGAGACCCAGTACTTC.

This sequence joins TRBV19 and TRBJ2-7; TRBD1 matches 7 bases. The CDR3 sequence is 14 residues long. The germline CDR1 and CDR2 sequences are LNHDA and SQIVND (reference sequence). The V gene end was trimmed by 5 bases and the J gene end by 6 bases; junction bases not matched to a gene: 10. CDR3 region: CASSSPTGNSEQYF. CDR3 sequence (DNA): TGTGCCAGTAGTTCTCCGACAGGGAATAGCGAGCAGTACTTC.

This CDR3 is CAISEYRGEAFF. CDR3 DNA: TGTGCCATCAGTGAGTATAGAGGGGAAGCTTTCTTT. V and J are TRBV10-3 and TRBJ1-1; D is undetermined. V was clipped by 1 base and J by 8 bases, with 8 bases between them. Looked up from germline, CDR1 is ENHRY and CDR2 is SYGVKD. The CDR3 is 12 amino acids.

The chain joins TRBV9 to TRBJ2-2; D unclear. Per germline, CDR1 SGDLS and CDR2 YYNGEE. Trimming left V 4 bases short and J 4 bases short, with 8 bases between. This CDR3 is 13 amino acids long. CDR3 sequence reads: CASSPLLTGELFF. The CDR3 coding sequence is TGTGCCAGCAGCCCCCTACTCACCGGGGAGCTGTTTTTT.

A word on this clone: The sample carries other DNA sequences with the same CDR3. The rearrangement links TRBV27 to TRBJ1-6; no definite D call. Per the germline V gene, CDR1 is MNHEY and CDR2 is SMNVEV (reference sequence). There are 14 residues in the CDR3. Trimming stripped 8 bases from V and 6 bases from J, with 14 bases between. CDR3 region: CASAREIVNSPLHF. CDR3 DNA sequence: TGTGCCAGCGCACGTGAGATAGTTAATTCACCCCTCCACTTT.

The gene calls are TRBV19 and TRBJ2-1, with 7 positions matching TRBD2. The CDR3 extends over 14 amino acids. V was clipped by 7 bases and J by 6 bases; unmatched bases: 9. Germline CDR1 is LNHDA and CDR2 is SQIVND (reference sequence). The CDR3 DNA reads as TGTGCCAGTACCCAGCGGGGCCCTCTCAATGAGCAGTTCTTC. It translates to CASTQRGPLNEQFF.

The gene calls are TRBV7-3 and TRBJ2-1; 7 nucleotides align to TRBD2. CDR1 is SGHTA, CDR2 FQGTGA, per germline. V lost 4 bases and J lost 10; bases outside the gene matches: 4. There are 12 residues in the CDR3. CDR3 protein: CASSSTSREQFF. In DNA, the CDR3 is TGTGCCAGCAGCTCGACTAGCAGGGAGCAGTTCTTC.

The V and J genes are TRBV2 and TRBJ2-3; 7 bases match TRBD1. CDR1 and CDR2 from the germline V gene are SNHLY and FYNNEI. V shed 9 bases and J 3 bases; nucleotides not matched to a gene: 9. This CDR3 spans 14 amino acids. The CDR3 here is CASESDRSTDTQYF. CDR3 coding DNA: TGTGCCAGTGAATCGGACAGGTCGACAGATACGCAGTATTTT.

The chain uses TRBV18 and TRBJ1-1; 8 bases are a match to TRBD1. The germline gives CDR1 KGHSH, CDR2 LQKENI. V trimming: 6 bases; J trimming: 3 bases; junction bases outside the gene matches: 3. The CDR3 runs 13 residues. CDR3 bases: TGTGCCAGCTCCCTACAGGGGGACACTGAAGCTTTCTTT. Its protein product is CASSLQGDTEAFF. Full variable domain (outside the CDR3, taken from reference TRBV18 and TRBJ1-1): NAGVMQNPRHLVRRRGQEARLRCSPMKGHSHVYWYRQLPEEGLKFMVYLQKENIIDESGMPKERFSAEFPKEGPSILRIQQVVRGDSAAYFCASSLQGDTEAFFGQGTRLTVV.

This sequence joins TRBV4-1 and TRBJ2-5, with TRBD2 identical over 9 bases. The germline V gene encodes CDR1 MGHRA and CDR2 YSYEKL. This CDR3 comprises 17 residues. Losses at the gene ends were 1 base for V and 4 bases for J; bases not matched to a gene: 10. The CDR3 nucleotides read TGCGCCAGCAGCCAAGCAGGATTGGCGGGAGGGGGAGAGACCCAGTACTTC. Translated: CASSQAGLAGGGETQYF.

This clone has only one observation. J is TRBJ1-5 and V is TRBV19, with 7 positions matching TRBD1. Germline V gene data show CDR1 as LNHDA and CDR2 as SQIVND (reference sequence). The CDR3 consists of 15 residues. The V and J ends lost 4 bases and 3 bases, in that order; junction bases with no gene match: 6. The CDR3 is CASSTRTGFNQPQHF. Written as DNA, the CDR3 is TGTGCCAGTAGTACAAGGACAGGCTTCAATCAGCCCCAGCATTTT.

The J gene is TRBJ2-7, the V gene TRBV5-1, with a weak D call TRBD1 (5 bases). The germline CDR1 and CDR2 sequences are SGHRS and YFSETQ. There are 17 residues in the CDR3. V lost 0 bases, J lost 2 bases, and 18 bases lay in between. CDR3 loop: CASSLEPPPGPTYEQYF. Written as DNA, the CDR3 is TGCGCCAGCAGCTTGGAGCCCCCACCAGGGCCGACCTACGAGCAGTACTTC.

This chain joins TRBV7-9 and TRBJ1-1; unclear D gene. This CDR3 is 16 amino acids long. CDR1 is SEHNR and CDR2 is FQNEAQ in the germline V gene (reference sequence). Trimming took 1 base from V and 6 from J, leaving 18 bases between them. For the CDR3, the DNA is TGTGCCAGCAGCTTAGATACTTCGCTGACCGGAGCTGAAGCTTTCTTT. It translates to CASSLDTSLTGAEAFF.

The CDR3 nucleotides read TGTGCCAGCAACCCACATACAGGGGGAAGTACTGAAGCTTTCTTT. Amino acids: CASNPHTGGSTEAFF. V is TRBV9 and J is TRBJ1-1, with 8 bases matching TRBD1. From germline, CDR1 is SGDLS and CDR2 YYNGEE. Germline trimming cut 6 bases from V and 5 bases from J; bases unmatched to any gene: 12. The CDR3 covers 15 residues.

The genes are TRBV27 and TRBJ2-7, with 7 bases fitting TRBD1. Trimming took 3 bases from V and 2 from J; bases not matched to a gene: 4. The V gene's germline CDR1 is MNHEY and CDR2 SMNVEV (reference sequence). This CDR3 contains 14 residues. The CDR3 is CASSFSDRPYEQYF. In DNA form, the CDR3 reads TGTGCCAGCAGTTTCTCGGACAGGCCCTACGAGCAGTACTTC.

This chain joins TRBV11-2 and TRBJ2-7; D unclear. The V gene's germline CDR1 is SGHAT and CDR2 FQNNGV. Trimming stripped 3 bases from V and 1 base from J, with 13 bases between. This CDR3 spans 15 amino acids. The CDR3 DNA reads TGTGCCAGCAGCTTGGAGCTAGGAGATTCCTACGAGCAGTACTTC. Translated: CASSLELGDSYEQYF. Full variable domain (remainder filled in from reference TRBV11-2 and TRBJ2-7): EAGVAQSPRYKIIEKRQSVAFWCNPISGHATLYWYQQILGQGPKLLIQFQNNGVVDDSQLPKDRFSAERLKGVDSTLKIQPAKLEDSAVYLCASSLELGDSYEQYFGPGTRLTVT.

This sequence joins TRBV10-3 and TRBJ1-3, with TRBD1 as a possible D gene (6 bases). This CDR3 has 18 residues. In germline, CDR1 is ENHRY, CDR2 SYGVKD. V was trimmed by 1 base and J by 2 bases, leaving 18 bases between them. In DNA form, the CDR3 reads TGTGCCATCAGTGAGTGGGGGACATCATCGGGAACTGGAAACACCATATATTTT. Translated, it gives CAISEWGTSSGTGNTIYF.

This rearrangement joins TRBV4-3 to TRBJ2-7; D unclear. The CDR3 covers 16 residues. The germline V gene has CDR1 LGHNA and CDR2 YSLEER. Trimming pared 0 bases from V and 0 bases from J, leaving 12 bases between. The CDR3 protein is CASSQEVTGNSYEQYF. CDR3 sequence (DNA): TGCGCCAGCAGCCAAGAAGTCACGGGTAACTCCTACGAGCAGTACTTC.

This clone came up once. This chain connects TRBV7-2 to TRBJ2-3, with 12 bases that match TRBD2. CDR1 SGHTA and CDR2 FQGNSA come from the germline V gene. There are 19 residues in the CDR3. V dropped 1 base and J dropped 5; count of bases not matched to a gene: 13. The CDR3 bases are TGTGCCAGCAGCTTAGATGAGTTTCCTAGCGGGGGGGCGGTAGATACGCAGTATTTT. Residues: CASSLDEFPSGGAVDTQYF.

The rearrangement links TRBV7-2 to TRBJ2-5, with D possibly matching TRBD2 (6 bases). Germline V CDR1 and CDR2: SGHTA, FQGNSA. The CDR3 is 13 residues long. Trimming left V 0 bases short and J 5 bases short, with 7 bases between. The CDR3 region is CASSLAGRETQYF. CDR3 coding DNA: TGTGCCAGCAGCTTAGCGGGGAGGGAGACCCAGTACTTC.